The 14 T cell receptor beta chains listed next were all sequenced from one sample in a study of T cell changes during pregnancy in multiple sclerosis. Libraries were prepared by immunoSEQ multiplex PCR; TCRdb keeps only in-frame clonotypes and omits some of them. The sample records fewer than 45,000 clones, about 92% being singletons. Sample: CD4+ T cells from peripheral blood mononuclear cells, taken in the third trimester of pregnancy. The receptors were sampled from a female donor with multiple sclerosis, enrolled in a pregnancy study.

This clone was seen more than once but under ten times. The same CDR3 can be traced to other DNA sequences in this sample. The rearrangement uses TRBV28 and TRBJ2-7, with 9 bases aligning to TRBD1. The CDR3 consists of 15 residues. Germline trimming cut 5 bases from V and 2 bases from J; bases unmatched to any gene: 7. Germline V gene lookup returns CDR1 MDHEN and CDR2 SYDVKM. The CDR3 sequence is CASSPPGQGTYEQYF. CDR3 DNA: TGTGCCAGCAGTCCCCCGGGACAGGGTACCTACGAGCAGTACTTC. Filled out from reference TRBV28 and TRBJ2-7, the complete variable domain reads DVKVTQSSRYLVKRTGEKVFLECVQDMDHENMFWYRQDPGLGLRLIYFSYDVKMKEKGDIPEGYSVSREKKERFSLILESASTNQTSMYLCASSPPGQGTYEQYFGPGTRLTVT.

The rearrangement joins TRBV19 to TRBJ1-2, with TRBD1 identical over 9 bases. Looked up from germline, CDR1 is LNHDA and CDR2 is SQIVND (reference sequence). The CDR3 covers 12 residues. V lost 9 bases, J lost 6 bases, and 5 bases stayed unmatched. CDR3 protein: CASRDRDDGYTF. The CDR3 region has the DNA TGTGCCAGCAGGGACAGGGACGATGGCTACACCTTC.

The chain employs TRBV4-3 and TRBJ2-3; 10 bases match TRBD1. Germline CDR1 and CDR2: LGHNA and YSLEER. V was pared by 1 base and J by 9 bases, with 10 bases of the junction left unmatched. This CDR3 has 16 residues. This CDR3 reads CASSQGNRQGAGTQYF. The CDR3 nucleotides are TGCGCCAGCAGCCAAGGAAATCGACAGGGGGCAGGCACGCAGTATTTT.

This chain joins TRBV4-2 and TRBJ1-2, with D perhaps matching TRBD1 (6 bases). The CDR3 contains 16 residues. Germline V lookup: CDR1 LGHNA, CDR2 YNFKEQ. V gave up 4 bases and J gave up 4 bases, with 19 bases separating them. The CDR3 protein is CASSPEASGTLYGYTF. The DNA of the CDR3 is TGTGCCAGCAGCCCGGAGGCGTCCGGGACACTCTATGGCTACACCTTC.

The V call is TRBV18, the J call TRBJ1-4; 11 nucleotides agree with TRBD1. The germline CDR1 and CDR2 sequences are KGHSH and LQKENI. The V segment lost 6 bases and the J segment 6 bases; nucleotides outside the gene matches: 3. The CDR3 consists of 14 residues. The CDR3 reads CASSRDRGDEKLFF. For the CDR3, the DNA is TGTGCCAGCTCCCGGGACAGGGGGGATGAAAAACTGTTTTTT.

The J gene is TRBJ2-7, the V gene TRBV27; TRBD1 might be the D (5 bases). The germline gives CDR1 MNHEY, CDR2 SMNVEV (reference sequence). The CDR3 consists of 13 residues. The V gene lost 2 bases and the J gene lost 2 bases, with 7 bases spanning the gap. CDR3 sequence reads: CASSLQGTYEQYF. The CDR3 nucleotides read TGTGCCAGCAGTTTACAGGGAACCTACGAGCAGTACTTC.

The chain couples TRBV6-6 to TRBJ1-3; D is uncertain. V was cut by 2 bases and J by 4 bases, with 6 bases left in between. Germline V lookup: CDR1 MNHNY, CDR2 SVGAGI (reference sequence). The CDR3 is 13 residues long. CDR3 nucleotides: TGTGCCAGCAGTTACCAAACAGGAAACACCATATATTTT. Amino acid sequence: CASSYQTGNTIYF.

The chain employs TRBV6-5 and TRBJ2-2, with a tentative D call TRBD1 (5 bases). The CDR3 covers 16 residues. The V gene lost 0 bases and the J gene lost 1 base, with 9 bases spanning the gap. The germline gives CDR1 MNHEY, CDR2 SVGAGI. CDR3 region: CASSYSNRQNTGELFF. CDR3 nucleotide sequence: TGTGCCAGCAGTTACTCGAACAGGCAGAACACCGGGGAGCTGTTTTTT.

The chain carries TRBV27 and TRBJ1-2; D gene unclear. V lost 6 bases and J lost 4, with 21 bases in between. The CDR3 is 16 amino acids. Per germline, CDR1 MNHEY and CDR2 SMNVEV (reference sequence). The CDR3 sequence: CASRPSGQTIGYGYTF. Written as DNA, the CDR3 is TGTGCCAGCAGGCCCTCCGGCCAGACTATAGGCTATGGCTACACCTTC.

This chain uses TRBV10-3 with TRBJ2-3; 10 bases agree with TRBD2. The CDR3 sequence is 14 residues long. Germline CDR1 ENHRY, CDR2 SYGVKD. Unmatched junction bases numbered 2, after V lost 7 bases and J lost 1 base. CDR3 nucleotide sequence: TGTGCCATCAAGCTAGCGGGGGGCACAGATACGCAGTATTTT. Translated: CAIKLAGGTDTQYF.

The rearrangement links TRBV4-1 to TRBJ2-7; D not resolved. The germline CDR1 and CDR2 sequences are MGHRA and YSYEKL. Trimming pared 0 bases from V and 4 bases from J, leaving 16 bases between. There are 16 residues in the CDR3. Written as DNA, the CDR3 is TGCGCCAGCAGCCAAGACCTTCCGTCCTCCGTATACGAGCAGTACTTC. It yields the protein CASSQDLPSSVYEQYF.

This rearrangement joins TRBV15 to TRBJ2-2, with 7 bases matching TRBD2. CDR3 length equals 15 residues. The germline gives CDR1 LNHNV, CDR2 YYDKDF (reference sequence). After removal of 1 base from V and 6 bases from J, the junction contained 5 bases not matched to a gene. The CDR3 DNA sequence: TGTGCCACCAGCAGAGGGGGAGGGGCGTCCGGGGAGCTGTTTTTT. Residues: CATSRGGGASGELFF.

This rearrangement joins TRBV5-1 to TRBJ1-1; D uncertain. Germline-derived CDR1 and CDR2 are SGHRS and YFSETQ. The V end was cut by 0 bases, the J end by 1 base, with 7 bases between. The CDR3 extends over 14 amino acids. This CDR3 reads CASSLAVSNTEAFF. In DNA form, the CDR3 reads TGCGCCAGCAGCTTGGCGGTATCGAACACTGAAGCTTTCTTT.

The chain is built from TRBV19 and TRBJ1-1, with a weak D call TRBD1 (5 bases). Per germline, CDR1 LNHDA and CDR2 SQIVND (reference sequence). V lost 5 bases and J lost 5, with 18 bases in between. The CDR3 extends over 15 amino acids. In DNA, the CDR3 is TGTGCCAGTAGTCCTCTAGCGGGGGTGGGGACTGAAGCTTTCTTT. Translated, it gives CASSPLAGVGTEAFF.